Each of the 2 T cell receptor beta chains below was sequenced from the same sample in a study of T-cell memory formation after mild COVID-19. Via MiXCR, TCRdb re-called the 5' RACE reads, giving one row per CDR3 protein. In the table there are roughly 620,000 distinct CDR3 sequences, roughly 17% of which are singletons. The sample taken for sequencing was PBMCs or a T cell subset sorted from them (not recorded which). These receptors were taken from an adult woman who had mild COVID-19 (a few samples of this study predate the infection). Cell type and time point are not known.

This clonotype was counted a few times. The junction departs from the called germline gene at one end, perhaps through a read error. V usage is TRBV4-3 and J usage is TRBJ1-2; TRBD1 matches 8 bases. Germline V gene sequence: CDR1 LGHNA, CDR2 YSLEER. The CDR3 consists of 14 residues. CDR3 in DNA: TGCGCCAGCAGCGAAGACAGGGGCACTTATGGCTACACCTTC. It specifies CASSEDRGTYGYTF.

This clonotype was seen a handful of times. The J gene is TRBJ2-3, the V gene TRBV6-2 or TRBV6-3; the D gene is possibly TRBD1 (6 bases). V shed 0 bases and J shed 2 bases, with 12 bases lying between them. The CDR3 is made up of 16 amino acids. Germline values: CDR1 MNHEY, CDR2 SVGEGT. The CDR3 DNA follows: TGTGCCAGCAGTTACTCGATCGACAGGATCACAGATACGCAGTATTTT. As protein: CASSYSIDRITDTQYF.